In its sample, the clone carrying this T cell receptor (beta chain) was seen once. Its antigen is currently unknown. These data come from a study of blood T cells in healthy people across ages. Study-wide points: A strong correlation was seen between TCR beta diversity and naive T cell percentage. There was no known CMV status for donors, so expanded clonotype changes were possibly confounded.

J lost 0 bases, V lost 6 bases, and 12 bases had no gene match. CDR1 and CDR2 from the germline V gene are MNHNY and SVGAGI (reference sequence). The CDR3 contains 17 residues. Primers used in a second PCR of roughly 6 to 11 cycles were a sample-barcoded 5' primer and a J-beta primer mix. Each of the samples gave a minimum of 2.5 million paired-end reads that contained CDR3. TCRdb reanalysed the 5' RACE reads using MiXCR and keeps one entry per CDR3 protein. The data hold around 600,000 distinct CDR3 sequences, with around 48% observed a single time. Around 9 milliliters of peripheral blood were drawn from each donor into EDTA-treated tubes.

V usage is TRBV6-6 and J usage is TRBJ1-2, with 8 positions matching TRBD1. The sequenced material came from blood. This clonotype originated in a man aged 80 or over in good health. The CDR3 loop is CASSLLAPTGANYGYTF. The DNA for the CDR3 is TGTGCCAGCAGCCTACTGGCCCCGACAGGGGCTAACTATGGCTACACCTTC.